The following is a T cell receptor (beta chain) sequence with its context. This entry comes from a study of blood T cell repertoires in COVID-19. Study at large: Sites in the United States, Italy and Spain provided acute and convalescent COVID-19 samples. PBMCs, B-cell-depleted T cells, or T cells were the source of the cDNA or gDNA that made up the material.

The assay was immunoSEQ multiplex PCR, and TCRdb's table has in-frame clones only and misses some. The sample carries roughly 81,000 clones, about nine tenths recorded once. The TCR originated in a woman aged 45 to 65 in a cohort sampled during active COVID-19. The sample consisted of peripheral blood.

CDR3 protein: CASSQPSTGNLLRILHF. In DNA, the CDR3 is TGTGCCAGCAGCCAACCCTCGACAGGGAACCTCCTCAGGATTCTCCACTTT. The gene calls are TRBV3-1 (or the pseudogene TRBV3-2) and TRBJ1-6, with 7 bases fitting TRBD1. V lost 2 bases and J lost 16; bases outside the gene matches: 20. This CDR3 contains 17 residues. The V gene's germline CDR1 is LGHDT and CDR2 YNNKEL (reference sequence).